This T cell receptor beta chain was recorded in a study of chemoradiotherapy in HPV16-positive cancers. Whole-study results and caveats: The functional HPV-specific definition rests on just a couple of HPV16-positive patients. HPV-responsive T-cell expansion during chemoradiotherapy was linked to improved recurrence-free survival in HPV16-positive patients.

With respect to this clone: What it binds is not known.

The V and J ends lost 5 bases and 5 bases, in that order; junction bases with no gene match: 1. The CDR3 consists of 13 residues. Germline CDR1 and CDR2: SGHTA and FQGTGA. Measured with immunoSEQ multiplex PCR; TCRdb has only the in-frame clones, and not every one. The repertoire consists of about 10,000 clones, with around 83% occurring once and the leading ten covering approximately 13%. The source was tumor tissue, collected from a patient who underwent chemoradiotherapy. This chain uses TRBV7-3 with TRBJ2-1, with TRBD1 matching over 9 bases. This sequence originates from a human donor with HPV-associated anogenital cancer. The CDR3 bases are TGTGCCAGCAGCCGGACAGGGGACAATGAGCAGTTCTTC. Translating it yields CASSRTGDNEQFF.